These 23 T cell receptor beta chains were all obtained from the same sample, sequenced in a study of blood T cell repertoires in COVID-19. Clones were sequenced by immunoSEQ multiplex PCR, and TCRdb holds only the in-frame ones, with some missing. The profile shows about 270,000 clones, approximately 91% of them singletons. The sample comprised PBMCs or T cells enriched from blood (not recorded which). The receptors here all came from a middle-aged woman with acute COVID-19.

V and J are TRBV19 and TRBJ1-1; D gene uncertain. This CDR3 is 12 amino acids long. V lost 3 bases to trimming and J lost 3 bases, with 5 bases between them. CDR1 is LNHDA and CDR2 is SQIVND in the germline V gene (reference sequence). The CDR3 loop is CASSMADTEAFF. The CDR3 DNA is TGTGCCAGTAGTATGGCGGACACTGAAGCTTTCTTT.

In nucleotides, the CDR3 is TGTGCCAGCAGTGAACACCAGGGGGCCGGGGAGCTGTTTTTT. This translates into CASSEHQGAGELFF. This chain uses TRBV2 with TRBJ2-2; the match to TRBD1 covers 7 bases. This CDR3 has 14 amino acids. The V gene's germline CDR1 is SNHLY and CDR2 FYNNEI. Unmatched junction bases numbered 3, after V lost 2 bases and J lost 6 bases.

This clone was seen only once. The chain joins TRBV3-1 (or the pseudogene TRBV3-2) to TRBJ2-6; a weak D match, TRBD1 (5 bases). Trimming pared 4 bases from V and 0 bases from J, leaving 19 bases between. The CDR3 contains 19 residues. Germline V gene lookup returns CDR1 LGHDT and CDR2 YNNKEL (reference sequence). The CDR3 spells CASSPRAGSLLSGANVLTF. CDR3 nucleotides: TGTGCCAGCAGCCCCCGGGCAGGGTCCCTTCTCTCTGGGGCCAACGTCCTGACTTTC.

The chain carries TRBV30 and TRBJ2-6, with D unresolved. Trimming removed 6 bases at V and 0 bases at J, with 3 bases between. The CDR3 totals 12 residues. Looked up from germline, CDR1 is GTSNPN and CDR2 is SVGIG (reference sequence). The CDR3 loop reads CACHSGANVLTF. In DNA form, the CDR3 reads TGTGCCTGTCACTCTGGGGCCAACGTCCTGACTTTC.

Concerning this clone itself: The DNA is left out, because the CDR3 cannot be placed on it with certainty; the CDR3 is given as TCRdb lists it. V usage is TRBV6-5 and J usage is TRBJ2-7; TRBD2 is the table's D call and was not checked against the DNA. 13 amino acids form the CDR3, both terminal residues included. CDR1 is MNHEY, CDR2 SVGAGI, per germline. CDR3 residues: CASVGEGNSRMHF.

The rearrangement links TRBV11-1 to TRBJ2-5; maybe TRBD2 (5 bases). The CDR3 contains 12 residues. CDR1 and CDR2 from the germline V gene are SGHAT and FQDESV (reference sequence). V was shortened by 5 bases and J by 6 bases, with 10 bases between the two germline ends. The CDR3 sequence is CASSPDYKTQYF. The CDR3, as DNA: TGTGCCAGCAGCCCAGACTACAAGACCCAGTACTTC.

This clone showed up just a few times. The rearrangement joins TRBV12-3 or TRBV12-4 to TRBJ2-7, with a possible D match to TRBD2 (5 bases). Trimming removed 11 bases from V and 7 bases from J, with 12 bases in between. The CDR3 covers 10 residues. CDR3 protein: CAGETPEQYF. DNA of the CDR3: TGTGCCGGGGAGACCCCTGAGCAGTACTTC.

The rearrangement uses TRBV3-1 (or the pseudogene TRBV3-2) and TRBJ2-7, with 10 positions matching TRBD1. The ends lost 3 bases at V and 4 bases at J; junction bases unmatched: 9. This CDR3 comprises 16 residues. From germline, CDR1 is LGHDT and CDR2 YNNKEL (reference sequence). CDR3 nucleotides: TGTGCCAGCAGCCACCAGGACAGGGGGATTTATTACGAGCAGTACTTC. It specifies CASSHQDRGIYYEQYF.

The CDR3 sequence is CASSDQGLNTEAFF. The CDR3 nucleotides are TGTGCCAGCAGTGATCAGGGGCTGAACACTGAAGCTTTCTTT. This rearrangement joins TRBV2 to TRBJ1-1; TRBD1 might be the D (6 bases). Trimming cost V 3 bases and J 0 bases, with 8 bases left between them. The CDR3 sequence is 14 residues long. CDR1 is SNHLY, CDR2 FYNNEI, per germline. Using reference TRBV2 and TRBJ1-1 for the parts outside the CDR3, the full variable domain is EPEVTQTPSHQVTQMGQEVILRCVPISNHLYFYWYRQILGQKVEFLVSFYNNEISEKSEIFDDQFSVERPDGSNFTLKIRSTKLEDSAMYFCASSDQGLNTEAFFGQGTRLTVV.

The chain is built from TRBV28 and TRBJ1-4; unclear D gene. The CDR3 runs 14 residues. With 3 bases removed from V and 3 bases from J, the gap between germline ends came to 8 bases. Per the germline V gene, CDR1 is MDHEN and CDR2 is SYDVKM. The chain's CDR3 is CASSLAQANEKLFF. DNA for the CDR3: TGTGCCAGCAGTTTGGCTCAGGCTAATGAAAAACTGTTTTTT.

The rearrangement uses TRBV24-1 and TRBJ2-7; TRBD2 matches 7 bases. The CDR3 length is 15 residues. V was pared by 4 bases and J by 0 bases, with 5 bases of the junction left unmatched. In germline, CDR1 is KGHDR, CDR2 SFDVKD. The CDR3 DNA follows: TGTGCCACCAGTGACCCGCGGGAGAGCTCCTACGAGCAGTACTTC. The encoded protein is CATSDPRESSYEQYF.

The genes are TRBV30 and TRBJ2-1, with unresolved D. From germline, CDR1 is GTSNPN and CDR2 SVGIG (reference sequence). The ends were cut back, 2 bases at V and 12 bases at J, with 14 bases in the middle. The CDR3 runs to 12 residues. The CDR3, as DNA: TGTGCCTGGAGTCCTCCGCTGTCCGGGCAGTTCTTC. Translating it yields CAWSPPLSGQFF.

The gene calls are TRBV2 and TRBJ1-2, with 7 bases matching TRBD1. The CDR3 is made up of 12 amino acids. J was trimmed by 5 bases and V by 7 bases; bases with no gene match: 4. Per the germline V gene, CDR1 is SNHLY and CDR2 is FYNNEI. The CDR3 coding sequence is TGTGCCAGCACGGGACAGCGTTATGGCTACACCTTC. Residues: CASTGQRYGYTF.

J is TRBJ1-1 and V is TRBV18; D ambiguous. CDR3 length: 17 residues. The V gene lost 4 bases and the J gene lost 0 bases, with 18 bases spanning the gap. Germline V lookup: CDR1 KGHSH, CDR2 LQKENI. The CDR3 loop reads CASSRVGFLNMNTEAFF. Here the CDR3 DNA reads TGTGCCAGCTCACGGGTCGGGTTCCTAAACATGAACACTGAAGCTTTCTTT. The full variable domain, rest sourced from reference TRBV18 and TRBJ1-1, is NAGVMQNPRHLVRRRGQEARLRCSPMKGHSHVYWYRQLPEEGLKFMVYLQKENIIDESGMPKERFSAEFPKEGPSILRIQQVVRGDSAAYFCASSRVGFLNMNTEAFFGQGTRLTVV.

The table lists this clone with a count of one. The chain has TRBV21-1 and TRBJ1-3; the table assigns TRBD1, which was not confirmed against the DNA. TRBV21-1 is classified as a pseudogene. The CDR3 runs to 15 residues. CDR3 sequence reads: CASSKAKGARNTIYF. The CDR3 DNA is TGTGCCAGCAGCAAAGCGAAGGGGGCGAGGAACACCATATATTTT.

The chain is built from TRBV11-3 and TRBJ2-4; a possible D gene is TRBD2 (5 bases). CDR1 is SGHNT and CDR2 is YENEEA in the germline V gene. V lost 0 bases, J lost 3 bases, and 12 bases lay in between. The CDR3 consists of 16 residues. The CDR3 DNA follows: TGTGCCAGCAGCTTAGATCTGGGAGCGCGCAAAAACATTCAGTACTTC. Translation gives CASSLDLGARKNIQYF.

The V call is TRBV28, the J call TRBJ1-2; TRBD1 aligns across 9 bases. The CDR3 loop spans 11 amino acids. The ends lost 6 bases at V and 8 bases at J; junction bases unmatched: 1. The germline CDR1 and CDR2 sequences are MDHEN and SYDVKM. CDR3 sequence: CASRTGGGYTF. In nucleotides, the CDR3 is TGTGCCAGCAGGACAGGGGGGGGCTACACCTTC.

The V gene is TRBV18, the J gene TRBJ1-3; D unclear. CDR1 is KGHSH, CDR2 LQKENI, per germline. V was pared by 5 bases and J by 2 bases, with 13 bases between. The CDR3 spans 15 residues. The DNA for the CDR3 is TGTGCCAGCTCAGATACAGATTCGGCTGGAAACACCATATATTTT. Amino acids: CASSDTDSAGNTIYF. The full variable domain, in which reference TRBV18 and TRBJ1-3 provide the parts outside the CDR3, is NAGVMQNPRHLVRRRGQEARLRCSPMKGHSHVYWYRQLPEEGLKFMVYLQKENIIDESGMPKERFSAEFPKEGPSILRIQQVVRGDSAAYFCASSDTDSAGNTIYFGEGSWLTVV.

This sequence joins TRBV4-3 and TRBJ1-1, with 7 bases fitting TRBD1. The V and J ends lost 0 bases and 5 bases, in that order; junction bases with no gene match: 9. CDR3 length: 16 amino acids. Germline V gene data show CDR1 as LGHNA and CDR2 as YSLEER. The CDR3 region is CASSQEIHRGGTEAFF. The DNA of the CDR3 is TGCGCCAGCAGCCAAGAGATCCACAGGGGTGGGACTGAAGCTTTCTTT.

This sequence joins TRBV9 and TRBJ2-1; TRBD1 might be the D (6 bases). Trimming shortened V by 0 bases and J by 13 bases, and 17 bases separated the two germline ends. Germline assignment: CDR1 SGDLS and CDR2 YYNGEE. The CDR3 is 14 amino acids. The CDR3 nucleotides read TGTGCCAGCAGCGTAGAACGATGGGGGCCCGTTCAGTTCTTC. It encodes CASSVERWGPVQFF.

This chain uses TRBV5-1 with TRBJ1-5; D is undetermined. The CDR3 has 14 amino acids. V lost 0 bases and J lost 4, with 8 bases in between. Germline loops: CDR1 SGHRS, CDR2 YFSETQ. As DNA, the CDR3 is TGCGCCAGCAGCTTGGACAGAGTTAATCAGCCCCAGCATTTT. Translation gives CASSLDRVNQPQHF.

In this sample, this clone turned up a few times. J is TRBJ1-5 and V is TRBV5-1, with 7 bases identical to TRBD1. CDR1 is SGHRS and CDR2 is YFSETQ in the germline V gene. Germline trimming cut 4 bases from V and 2 bases from J; bases unmatched to any gene: 6. This CDR3 has 15 amino acids. This CDR3 is CASSTNRGGNQPQHF. CDR3 DNA sequence: TGCGCCAGCAGCACAAACAGGGGTGGCAATCAGCCCCAGCATTTT.

J is TRBJ2-5 and V is TRBV7-2; D remains ambiguous. V was clipped by 5 bases and J by 2 bases, with 9 bases between them. CDR1 is SGHTA, CDR2 FQGNSA, per germline. CDR3 length: 13 residues. The CDR3 nucleotides are TGTGCCAGCAGCCTGGTAGTACAAGAGACCCAGTACTTC. It codes for CASSLVVQETQYF.